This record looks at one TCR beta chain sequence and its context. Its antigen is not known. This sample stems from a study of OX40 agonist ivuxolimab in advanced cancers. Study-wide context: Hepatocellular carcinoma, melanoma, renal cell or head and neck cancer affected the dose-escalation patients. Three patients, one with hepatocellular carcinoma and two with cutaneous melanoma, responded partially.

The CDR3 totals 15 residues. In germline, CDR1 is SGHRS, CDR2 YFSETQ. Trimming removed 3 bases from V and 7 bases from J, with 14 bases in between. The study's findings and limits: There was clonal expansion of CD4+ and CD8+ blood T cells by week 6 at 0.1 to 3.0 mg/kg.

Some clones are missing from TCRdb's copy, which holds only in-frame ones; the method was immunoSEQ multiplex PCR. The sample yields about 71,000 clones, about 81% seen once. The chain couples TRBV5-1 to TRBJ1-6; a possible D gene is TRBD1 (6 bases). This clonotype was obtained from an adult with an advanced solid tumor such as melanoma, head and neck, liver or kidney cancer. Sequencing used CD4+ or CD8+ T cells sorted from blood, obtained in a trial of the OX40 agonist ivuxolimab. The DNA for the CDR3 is TGCGCCAGCAGCTCCCAGGGGCCTGGGAATTCACCCCTCCACTTT. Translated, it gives CASSSQGPGNSPLHF.